The rows below give T cell receptor beta chains drawn from one sample of a study of human T cells and chemical hapten exposure. A single record per CDR3 protein comes from TCRdb applying MiXCR to the RACE reads. The sample lists some 400,000 distinct CDR3 sequences, less than 6.5% occurring once. Here the sequenced sample was whole blood, taken in connection with sensitization to the hapten diphenylcyclopropenone (DPC). The source of these receptors is a woman aged 45-59 years with alopecia areata. Some clones in this sample may be carry-over from other donors' samples. CDR3s include the opening cysteine and the closing phenylalanine or tryptophan. The D gene is left open where the match is weak. Size tells how often a clone was seen (once, few, many) or the class of an expanded clone, and some rows leave it out.

size	D	V	J	CDR3	DNA
many	-	TRBV29-1	TRBJ2-1	CSASDYSYNEQFF	TGCAGCGCCTCAGACTATTCCTACAATGAGCAGTTCTTC
many	-	TRBV29-1	TRBJ2-1	CSVPWGTHEQFF	TGCAGCGTTCCATGGGGTACCCATGAGCAGTTCTTC
few	-	TRBV5-6	TRBJ2-1	CASSLRRSGGNEQFF	TGTGCCAGCAGCTTGAGAAGATCAGGAGGGAATGAGCAGTTCTTC
many	-	TRBV7-9	TRBJ2-7	CASSRPTADYEQYF	TGTGCCAGCAGCCGCCCCACAGCAGATTACGAGCAGTACTTC
-	TRBD2	TRBV7-2	TRBJ2-3	CASKSTSGPTDTQYF	TGTGCCAGCAAGTCCACTAGCGGACCCACAGATACGCAGTATTTT
few	-	TRBV12-3/TRBV12-4	TRBJ1-2	CASRDSAYGYTF	TGTGCCAGCAGGGACAGCGCCTATGGCTACACCTTC
-	TRBD2	TRBV5-1	TRBJ2-3	CASSSDSGSTTDTQYF	TGCGCCAGCAGCTCCGATAGCGGGAGTACGACAGATACGCAGTATTTT
many	-	TRBV20-1	TRBJ2-3	CSAHPMGVSTDTQYF	TGCAGTGCTCATCCCATGGGCGTGAGTACAGATACGCAGTATTTT
-	-	TRBV6-5	TRBJ1-4	CASSLGRAAQLFF	TGTGCCAGCAGTTTGGGACGCGCGGCTCAACTGTTTTTT
-	-	TRBV4-1	TRBJ2-5	CASSQEGGPGGAQYF	TGCGCCAGCAGCCAAGAGGGAGGCCCAGGCGGGGCCCAGTACTTC
many	TRBD1	TRBV5-1	TRBJ2-7	CASSRGTALYEQYF	TGCGCCAGCAGCAGAGGGACAGCCCTCTACGAGCAGTACTTC
-	-	TRBV3-1	TRBJ1-3	CASSPAASGNTIYF	TGTGCCAGCAGCCCCGCTGCCTCTGGAAACACCATATATTTT
many	TRBD1	TRBV5-1	TRBJ2-5	CASSKDRGNTPQYF	TGCGCCAGCAGCAAGGACAGGGGGAATACACCCCAGTACTTC
many	-	TRBV18	TRBJ2-3	CASSRAGLSTDTQYF	TGTGCCAGCTCAAGGGCAGGCCTTAGCACAGATACGCAGTATTTT
many	TRBD2	TRBV7-2	TRBJ2-5	CASSLRLAQTTQYF	TGTGCCAGCAGTCTGAGACTAGCGCAAACGACCCAGTACTTC
few	TRBD1	TRBV6-1	TRBJ2-7	CASSEARTGTYEQYF	TGTGCCAGCAGTGAAGCAAGGACAGGGACCTACGAGCAGTACTTC
many	-	TRBV7-8	TRBJ2-5	CASSPSTGAKTQYF	TGTGCCAGCAGCCCCTCCACGGGGGCCAAGACCCAGTACTTC
-	TRBD1	TRBV12-3/TRBV12-4	TRBJ2-2	CASSPGSTGLDGELFF	TGTGCCAGCAGTCCTGGTTCGACAGGGTTGGACGGGGAGCTGTTTTTT
-	-	TRBV29-1	TRBJ2-7	CSVAGPAQNEQYF	TGCAGCGTTGCAGGGCCCGCGCAAAACGAGCAGTACTTC
few	-	TRBV2	TRBJ1-4	CASRRGDATNEKLFF	TGTGCCAGCAGGAGGGGGGATGCAACTAATGAAAAACTGTTTTTT
many	-	TRBV27	TRBJ2-5	CASSFGLATLETQYF	TGTGCCAGCAGTTTTGGACTTGCAACCCTAGAGACCCAGTACTTC
few	-	TRBV6-6	TRBJ2-1	CAGSTDSPYNEQFF	TGTGCCGGATCGACAGACTCCCCCTACAATGAGCAGTTCTTC
few	TRBD2	TRBV29-1	TRBJ2-3	CSVESGRGTDTQYF	TGCAGCGTTGAATCCGGGAGGGGCACAGATACGCAGTATTTT
-	-	TRBV20-1	TRBJ1-6	CSVRTSGNSPLHF	TGCAGTGTCAGGACCTCGGGTAATTCACCCCTCCACTTT
few	-	TRBV29-1	TRBJ2-6	CSVSLGSSGANVLTF	TGCAGCGTCTCGCTGGGAAGCTCTGGGGCCAACGTCCTGACTTTC
many	TRBD1	TRBV5-1	TRBJ1-1	CASSLDWRGQAEAFF	TGCGCCAGCAGCTTGGACTGGCGAGGACAGGCTGAAGCTTTCTTT
few	-	TRBV10-3	TRBJ1-6	CAISEAGESSPLHF	TGTGCCATCAGTGAGGCGGGGGAGAGTTCACCCCTCCACTTT
many	TRBD1	TRBV4-2	TRBJ2-3	CASSQVGTGADTQYF	TGTGCCAGCAGCCAAGTCGGTACAGGGGCTGATACGCAGTATTTT
-	-	TRBV29-1	TRBJ1-1	CSVEGLGGNTEAFF	TGCAGCGTTGAAGGATTAGGAGGGAACACTGAAGCTTTCTTT
-	-	TRBV7-9	TRBJ1-3	CASSFMGGVSGNTIYF	TGTGCCAGCAGCTTTATGGGGGGAGTCTCTGGAAACACCATATATTTT